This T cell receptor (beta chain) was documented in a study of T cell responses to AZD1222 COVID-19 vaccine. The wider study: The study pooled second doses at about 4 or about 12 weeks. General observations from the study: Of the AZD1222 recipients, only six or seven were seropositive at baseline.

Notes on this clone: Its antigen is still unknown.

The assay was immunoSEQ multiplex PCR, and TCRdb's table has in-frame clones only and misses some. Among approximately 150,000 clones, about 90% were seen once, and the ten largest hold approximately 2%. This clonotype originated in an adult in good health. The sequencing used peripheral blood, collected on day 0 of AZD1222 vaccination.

The CDR3 reads CASKEVRDTEAFF. As DNA, the CDR3 is TGTGCCAGCAAGGAAGTCCGCGACACTGAAGCTTTCTTT. The chain has TRBV6-5 and TRBJ1-1; D not certain. Germline loops: CDR1 MNHEY, CDR2 SVGAGI. CDR3 size: 13 residues. V lost 7 bases, J lost 3 bases, and 12 bases lay in between.